These 30 T cell receptor beta chains originate from one sample sequenced in a study of regulatory T cells in long-lasting Graves disease. Arm-PCR of CDR3 regions and iRepertoire HTBI primers were used to build TCR beta libraries. TCRdb ran MiXCR on the multiplex PCR reads and lists one entry per CDR3 protein. The table lists about 470,000 distinct CDR3 sequences, roughly 20% of them singletons. Time point in this sample: persistent/refractory GD, antithyroid drugs over 5 years with positive TRAb. There was RNA extracted from PBMCs, and the TCR library was made from it. The source was peripheral blood mononuclear cells (PBMCs), collected when the disease was refractory, from a patient treated with antithyroid drugs. These receptors all come from a female donor with Graves disease.

The chain has TRBV4-1 and TRBJ2-7; either TRBD1 or TRBD2 may fit D (5 bases each). This CDR3 has 17 amino acids. With 0 bases removed from V and 0 bases from J, the gap between germline ends came to 15 bases. Looked up from germline, CDR1 is MGHRA and CDR2 is YSYEKL. The CDR3 bases are TGCGCCAGCAGCCAAGATGTTCTGGGGACCAGCTCCTACGAGCAGTACTTC. Residues: CASSQDVLGTSSYEQYF.

The chain employs TRBV5-5 and TRBJ2-2; TRBD1 or TRBD2 may be the D gene (5 bases each). Per the germline V gene, CDR1 is SGHKS and CDR2 is YYEKEE (reference sequence). The CDR3 totals 17 residues. Trimming removed 4 bases from V and 4 bases from J, with 20 bases in between. DNA for the CDR3: TGTGCCAGCAGCCCACGCCTTCAGGGTGGGGGCACCGGGGAGCTGTTTTTT. Translation gives CASSPRLQGGGTGELFF. The complete variable domain, with remaining parts taken from reference TRBV5-5 and TRBJ2-2, reads DAGVTQSPTHLIKTRGQQVTLRCSPISGHKSVSWYQQVLGQGPQFIFQYYEKEERGRGNFPDRFSARQFPNYSSELNVNALLLGDSALYLCASSPRLQGGGTGELFFGEGSRLTVL.

The chain employs TRBV7-2 and TRBJ2-2; TRBD2 matches at 12 bases. V lost 6 bases and J lost 5; bases outside the gene matches: 7. The CDR3 spans 16 residues. CDR1 and CDR2 (germline): SGHTA, FQGNSA. The CDR3 spells CASRPTGTSGTGELFF. The CDR3 coding sequence is TGTGCCAGCAGACCTACCGGGACTAGCGGGACCGGGGAGCTGTTTTTT. The full variable domain, completed using reference TRBV7-2 and TRBJ2-2, is GAGVSQSPSNKVTEKGKDVELRCDPISGHTALYWYRQSLGQGLEFLIYFQGNSAPDKSGLPSDRFSAERTGGSVSTLTIQRTQQEDSAVYLCASRPTGTSGTGELFFGEGSRLTVL.

A word on this clonotype: This CDR3 is missing its conserved last phenylalanine or tryptophan, likely due to a read error. V is TRBV3-1 and J is TRBJ2-7; 9 bases align to TRBD2. Germline CDR1 and CDR2: LGHDT and YNNKEL (reference sequence). The CDR3 covers 16 residues. J was trimmed by 0 bases and V by 3 bases; bases with no gene match: 6. CDR3 DNA: TGTGCCAGCAGCCAGTCCGGACTAGCGCTCTCCTACGAGCAGTACTCC. Its protein product is CASSQSGLALSYEQYS.

This clonotype was counted many times. The V gene is TRBV27, the J gene TRBJ2-7; 10 bases agree with TRBD2. V was pared by 5 bases and J by 2 bases, with 6 bases of the junction left unmatched. The CDR3 contains 15 residues. Germline assignment: CDR1 MNHEY and CDR2 SMNVEV (reference sequence). In DNA form, the CDR3 reads TGTGCCAGCAGTGAGATAGCGGGGGGCACCTACGAGCAGTACTTC. It is translated as CASSEIAGGTYEQYF.

The sample holds a few counts of this clonotype. The CDR3 loop is CASRSRATGGAGFGTEAFF. The CDR3 DNA is TGCGCCAGCAGATCGAGAGCGACAGGGGGCGCAGGGTTTGGCACTGAAGCTTTCTTT. V usage is TRBV5-1 and J usage is TRBJ1-1; 10 positions agree with TRBD1. Per germline, CDR1 SGHRS and CDR2 YFSETQ. The CDR3 loop spans 19 amino acids. V lost 5 bases to trimming and J lost 4 bases; unmatched junction nucleotides: 20.

The chain links TRBV6-9 to TRBJ2-2, with TRBD1 matching 11 bases. Looked up from germline, CDR1 is MNHGY and CDR2 is SVAAGI. Trimming took 4 bases from V and 5 from J; bases not matched to a gene: 6. The CDR3 has 16 residues. Written as DNA, the CDR3 is TGTGCCAGCAGTTCCCCGGGACAGGGGGGAACCGGGGAGCTGTTTTTT. Translating gives CASSSPGQGGTGELFF.

This clonotype appeared a single time. This chain connects TRBV19 to TRBJ2-2; no reliable D call. The CDR3 loop spans 14 amino acids. Trimming shortened V by 7 bases and J by 6 bases, and 15 bases separated the two germline ends. The germline gives CDR1 LNHDA, CDR2 SQIVND (reference sequence). Written as DNA, the CDR3 is TGTGCCAGTAACTCCCTGAGAGTCTCCGGGGAGCTGTTTTTT. It codes for CASNSLRVSGELFF.

This clonotype was seen many times. V usage is TRBV11-2 and J usage is TRBJ2-7; D unclear. This CDR3 comprises 13 residues. Germline V CDR1 and CDR2: SGHAT, FQNNGV. V lost 2 bases to trimming and J lost 3 bases, with 8 bases between them. CDR3 loop: CASSLIKGYEQYF. The CDR3, as DNA: TGTGCCAGCAGCTTAATTAAGGGCTACGAGCAGTACTTC.

V is TRBV4-3 and J is TRBJ2-7; D not certain. Trimming took 0 bases from V and 4 from J, leaving 10 bases between them. Germline CDR1 is LGHNA and CDR2 is YSLEER. There are 14 residues in the CDR3. The CDR3 DNA is TGCGCCAGCAGCCAAGATCTCGTGACTTACGAGCAGTACTTC. This sequence encodes CASSQDLVTYEQYF.

This chain joins TRBV7-3 and TRBJ2-3; no clear D. Germline CDR1 is SGHTA and CDR2 is FQGTGA. V was pared by 5 bases and J by 7 bases, with 16 bases between. This CDR3 is built from 14 residues. CDR3 DNA: TGTGCCAGCAGCCCGTACTACGGATCTAATACGCAGTATTTT. It specifies CASSPYYGSNTQYF.

This chain uses TRBV5-1 with TRBJ2-1; 12 positions agree with TRBD2. Per the germline V gene, CDR1 is SGHRS and CDR2 is YFSETQ. V lost 5 bases, J lost 8 bases, and 8 bases stayed unmatched. This CDR3 comprises 15 residues. Here the CDR3 DNA reads TGCGCCAGCAGGCGTAGGACTAGCGGGAACTATGAGCAGTTCTTC. This codes for CASRRRTSGNYEQFF.

The chain carries TRBV28 and TRBJ2-7; D possibly corresponds to TRBD1 (5 bases). Deletions cut 5 bases from V and 2 bases from J, with 16 bases between. The CDR3 covers 15 residues. CDR1 MDHEN and CDR2 SYDVKM come from the germline V gene. CDR3 protein: CASSTTPVGPYEQYF. CDR3 in DNA: TGTGCCAGCAGTACGACTCCCGTGGGGCCCTACGAGCAGTACTTC.

This clonotype was found a few times. J is TRBJ2-3 and V is TRBV12-3 or TRBV12-4; possibly TRBD1 or TRBD2 for D (7 bases each). This CDR3 region has 14 residues. Between the trimmed V and J ends, which lost 5 bases and 3 bases, there was a span of 12 bases. The CDR3 bases are TGTGCCAGCAGTGGGGGGGACAGAACAGATACGCAGTATTTT. This sequence encodes CASSGGDRTDTQYF.

At least ten counts were recorded for this clonotype. The chain couples TRBV12-3 or TRBV12-4 to TRBJ2-7; 10 nucleotides match TRBD1. The CDR3 has 14 residues. V lost 6 bases and J lost 6; bases outside the gene matches: 8. The CDR3 bases are TGTGCCAGCAGCAGGGACAGGGGATTCCCCGAGCAGTACTTC. Translated: CASSRDRGFPEQYF.

In this sample, this clonotype turned up many times. This rearrangement joins TRBV18 to TRBJ2-5, with D unresolved. The CDR3 sequence is 16 residues long. V lost 0 bases to trimming and J lost 4 bases, with 15 bases between them. Germline V CDR1 and CDR2: KGHSH, LQKENI. CDR3 region: CASSPPTLGRLETQYF. CDR3 coding DNA: TGTGCCAGCTCACCACCTACTTTAGGGCGCTTAGAGACCCAGTACTTC.

The V gene is TRBV3-1, the J gene TRBJ2-3; D is undetermined. V was shortened by 3 bases and J by 14 bases, with 15 bases between the two germline ends. Germline assignment: CDR1 LGHDT and CDR2 YNNKEL (reference sequence). The length of the CDR3 is 12 residues. The DNA of the CDR3 is TGTGCCAGCAGCCATTCCACGGACCAGCTGTATTTT. It translates to CASSHSTDQLYF.

This clonotype was detected only a few times. The chain is built from TRBV24-1 and TRBJ1-5; a possible D gene is TRBD1 (6 bases). CDR3 length: 14 amino acids. Between the trimmed V and J ends, which lost 9 bases and 6 bases, there was a span of 17 bases. The germline V gene has CDR1 KGHDR and CDR2 SFDVKD. In DNA form, the CDR3 reads TGTGCCACCGCTACCGGGTCAGGGGCTCAGCCCCAGCATTTT. Protein: CATATGSGAQPQHF.

Ten or more counts support this clonotype. CDR3 protein: CASSVEGRGDEAFF. CDR3 in DNA: TGTGCCAGCAGCGTAGAGGGCAGGGGGGATGAAGCTTTCTTT. The rearrangement joins TRBV9 to TRBJ1-1; 7 bases are a match to TRBD1. The CDR3 is made up of 14 amino acids. CDR1 SGDLS and CDR2 YYNGEE come from the germline V gene. The ends lost 0 bases at V and 7 bases at J; junction bases unmatched: 6.

In its sample, this clonotype was seen many times. The chain joins TRBV7-3 to TRBJ2-2; 9 bases line up with TRBD2. The trim removed 3 bases at V and 6 bases at J, leaving 5 bases unmatched. This CDR3 has 15 amino acids. CDR1 and CDR2 (germline): SGHTA, FQGTGA. For the CDR3, the DNA is TGTGCCAGCAGCTTGGGACTAGCTCTTCCCGGGGAGCTGTTTTTT. Translation gives CASSLGLALPGELFF.

A remark on this clonotype: A read error may be the cause here, since a much bigger clone is one base away. The rearrangement uses TRBV27 and TRBJ2-2; D is ambiguous. Looked up from germline, CDR1 is MNHEY and CDR2 is SMNVEV (reference sequence). The V gene lost 5 bases and the J gene lost 7 bases, with 17 bases spanning the gap. The CDR3 is 15 residues long. The CDR3: CASSVLLSDYGELFF. Here the CDR3 DNA reads TGTGCCAGCAGTGTCTTACTATCGGATTACGGGGAGCTGTTTTTT.

This chain links TRBV20-1 with TRBJ2-5; TRBD2 agrees at 11 bases. V gave up 5 bases and J gave up 6 bases; unmatched junction bases: 14. CDR3 length equals 16 residues. CDR1 DFQATT and CDR2 SNEGSKA come from the germline V gene (reference sequence). This CDR3 is CSALSTSGSLRQTQYF. The DNA for the CDR3 is TGCAGTGCTTTATCTACTAGCGGGAGTTTGAGGCAGACCCAGTACTTC.

As regards this clonotype: This may come from a read error, since a much larger clone is one base off. The chain uses TRBV6-2 or TRBV6-3 and TRBJ1-2; TRBD1 matches 7 bases. From germline, CDR1 is MNHEY and CDR2 SVGEGT. The CDR3 length is 16 residues. This CDR3 reads CASSYLRTGGGYSYTF. Here the CDR3 DNA reads TGTGCCAGCAGTTATCTCAGGACAGGAGGGGGCTATAGCTACACCTTC.

This clonotype has just a few counts. J is TRBJ2-7 and V is TRBV7-6, with no clear D. V gave up 3 bases and J gave up 5 bases, with 11 bases separating them. The CDR3 length is 13 residues. The germline V gene has CDR1 SGHVS and CDR2 FNYEAQ. The CDR3 DNA reads TGTGCCAGCAGCTTTAGGAGAGGTAACGAGCAGTACTTC. Encoded protein: CASSFRRGNEQYF.

This clonotype was counted ten times or more. The rearrangement joins TRBV11-2 to TRBJ2-7, with TRBD2 matching 8 bases. The ends lost 5 bases at V and 2 bases at J; junction bases unmatched: 5. The germline gives CDR1 SGHAT, CDR2 FQNNGV. This CDR3 is 14 amino acids long. The CDR3 sequence: CASSLSGKTYEQYF. The CDR3 nucleotides are TGTGCCAGCAGCCTTAGCGGGAAGACCTACGAGCAGTACTTC.

This clonotype came up a few times. The chain combines TRBV3-1 with TRBJ2-7; 7 nucleotides match TRBD1. The ends lost 0 bases at V and 9 bases at J; junction bases unmatched: 8. This CDR3 contains 14 residues. CDR1 and CDR2 from the germline V gene are LGHDT and YNNKEL (reference sequence). The CDR3 DNA follows: TGTGCCAGCAGCCAAGACTCTGGGACAGCCGGGCAGTACTTC. This gives the protein CASSQDSGTAGQYF.

This clonotype was picked up many times. The J gene is TRBJ2-5, the V gene TRBV12-3 or TRBV12-4; D assignment may be TRBD1 or TRBD2 (6 bases each). The CDR3 sequence is 14 residues long. Trimming pared 7 bases from V and 4 bases from J, leaving 16 bases between. CDR3 sequence reads: CASTLGGRRETQYF. Here the CDR3 DNA reads TGTGCCAGCACCTTAGGGGGGCGAAGAGAGACCCAGTACTTC.

This clonotype occurred many times. The chain recombines TRBV11-2 with TRBJ1-2; D is undetermined. Germline V gene sequence: CDR1 SGHAT, CDR2 FQNNGV. The CDR3 contains 14 residues. V gave up 3 bases and J gave up 8 bases, with 16 bases separating them. CDR3 region: CASSFPGVASGYTF. The CDR3 DNA follows: TGTGCCAGCAGCTTCCCCGGGGTAGCCTCGGGCTACACCTTC.

Remarks on this clonotype: Being one base from a much bigger clone, this may be a read error. The CDR3 does not close with the conserved phenylalanine or tryptophan, likely indicating a read error. The chain uses TRBV6-1 and TRBJ2-7; D gene ambiguous. Germline loops: CDR1 MNHNS, CDR2 SASEGT. V dropped 4 bases and J dropped 4 bases, with 14 bases sitting between them. The CDR3 spans 14 residues. The CDR3 loop is CASSVPGLGYEQYL. The CDR3 DNA reads as TGTGCCAGCAGTGTTCCAGGCCTAGGATACGAGCAGTACCTC.

The chain carries TRBV9 and TRBJ2-7; 8 nucleotides match TRBD2. Unmatched junction bases numbered 17, after V lost 3 bases and J lost 0 bases. The germline V gene has CDR1 SGDLS and CDR2 YYNGEE. The CDR3 totals 19 residues. The CDR3, as DNA: TGTGCCAGCAGCGCCGATAGTGGTAGCGGGGTCCACCTCTCCTACGAGCAGTACTTC. It codes for CASSADSGSGVHLSYEQYF. The full variable domain, in which reference TRBV9 and TRBJ2-7 provide the parts outside the CDR3, is DSGVTQTPKHLITATGQRVTLRCSPRSGDLSVYWYQQSLDQGLQFLIQYYNGEERAKGNILERFSAQQFPDLHSELNLSSLELGDSALYFCASSADSGSGVHLSYEQYFGPGTRLTVT.